These T cell receptor beta chains were read from a single sample in a study of blood T cell repertoires in COVID-19. Sequenced by immunoSEQ multiplex PCR; TCRdb stores in-frame clones only, minus some. The repertoire has about 36,000 clones, about three quarters of them found once; the top ten carry 33%. Sequenced material: peripheral blood. These receptors all come from a man aged 55 to 70 with acute or convalescent COVID-19. Both conserved end residues are trimmed from each CDR3.

CDR3 protein: ASSSPTSGGDNEQF
V gene: TRBV11-3

CDR3 protein: ASSLLQGGETQY
V gene: TRBV27

CDR3 protein: ASSPDRDSYGYT
V gene: TRBV7-9

CDR3 protein: ASSPHGGVNIQY
V gene: TRBV6-5

CDR3 protein: ASRALTANYGYT
V gene: TRBV6-5

CDR3 protein: ASSPTSVGQPY
V gene: TRBV28

CDR3 protein: ASSFQPGGTRADAVYNEQF
V gene: TRBV5-1

CDR3 protein: ACSHDTGNGPIEQY
V gene: TRBV3-1/TRBV3-2

CDR3 protein: ASSIRAGGPDEQF
V gene: TRBV19

CDR3 protein: ASSLERTLTDTQY
V gene: TRBV5-1

CDR3 protein: ASSYLATQATQY
V gene: TRBV6-5

CDR3 protein: ASSLSGRSTGELF
V gene: TRBV5-1

CDR3 protein: ASLPGQRWLGSNQPQH
V gene: TRBV19

CDR3 protein: ASRDRGGRAETQY
V gene: TRBV11-2

CDR3 protein: ASSLDFLRGYT
V gene: TRBV11-3

CDR3 protein: ASGRGLGGYT
V gene: TRBV12-3/TRBV12-4

CDR3 protein: ASRKLADLQETQY
V gene: TRBV4-2